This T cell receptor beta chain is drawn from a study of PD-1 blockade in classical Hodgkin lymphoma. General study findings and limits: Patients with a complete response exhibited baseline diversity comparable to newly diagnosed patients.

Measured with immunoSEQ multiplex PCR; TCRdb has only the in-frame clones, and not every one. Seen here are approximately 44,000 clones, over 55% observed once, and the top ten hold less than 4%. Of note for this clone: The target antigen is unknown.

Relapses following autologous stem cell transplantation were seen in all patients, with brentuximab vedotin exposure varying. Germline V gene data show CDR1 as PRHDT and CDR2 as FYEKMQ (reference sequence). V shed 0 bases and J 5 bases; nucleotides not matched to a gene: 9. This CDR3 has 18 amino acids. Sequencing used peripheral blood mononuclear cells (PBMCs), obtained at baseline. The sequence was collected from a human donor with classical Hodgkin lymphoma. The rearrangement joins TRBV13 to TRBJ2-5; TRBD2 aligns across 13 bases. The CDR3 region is CASSLGLAGGHFMETQYF. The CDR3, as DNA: TGTGCCAGCAGCTTAGGACTAGCGGGGGGGCATTTCATGGAGACCCAGTACTTC.